This T cell receptor beta chain was captured by sequencing in a study of cytomegalovirus exposure and HLA in healthy donors. Comment on this clone: The target antigen is unknown.

Germline values: CDR1 SGHDT, CDR2 YYEEEE. The CDR3 sequence is 12 residues long. Trimming cost V 5 bases and J 7 bases, with 10 bases left between them. Study-level results: A prior analysis recorded that most TCR beta V segments were productive about 87% or about 30% of the time. It has been reported that TCR beta sequences accurately predicted the HLA-A and HLA-B alleles of most subjects.

With 60 Vbeta and 13 Jbeta primers, the PCR was carried out. The protocol was immunoSEQ multiplex PCR, while the TCRdb copy is restricted to in-frame clones and leaves out a portion. The sample records approximately 280,000 clones, about 90% being singletons. The sequencing sample was made of PBMCs. The J gene is TRBJ2-4, the V gene TRBV5-6; the D gene is possibly TRBD2 (6 bases). This TCR came from a young woman in good health and CMV-seronegative. The CDR3 spells CASRGRGNIQYF. Written as DNA, the CDR3 is TGTGCCAGCAGGGGCCGGGGGAACATTCAGTACTTC. The variable domain in full, with the rest retrieved from reference TRBV5-6 and TRBJ2-4, is DAGVTQSPTHLIKTRGQQVTLRCSPKSGHDTVSWYQQALGQGPQFIFQYYEEEERQRGNFPDRFSGHQFPNYSSELNVNALLLGDSALYLCASRGRGNIQYFGAGTRLSVL.